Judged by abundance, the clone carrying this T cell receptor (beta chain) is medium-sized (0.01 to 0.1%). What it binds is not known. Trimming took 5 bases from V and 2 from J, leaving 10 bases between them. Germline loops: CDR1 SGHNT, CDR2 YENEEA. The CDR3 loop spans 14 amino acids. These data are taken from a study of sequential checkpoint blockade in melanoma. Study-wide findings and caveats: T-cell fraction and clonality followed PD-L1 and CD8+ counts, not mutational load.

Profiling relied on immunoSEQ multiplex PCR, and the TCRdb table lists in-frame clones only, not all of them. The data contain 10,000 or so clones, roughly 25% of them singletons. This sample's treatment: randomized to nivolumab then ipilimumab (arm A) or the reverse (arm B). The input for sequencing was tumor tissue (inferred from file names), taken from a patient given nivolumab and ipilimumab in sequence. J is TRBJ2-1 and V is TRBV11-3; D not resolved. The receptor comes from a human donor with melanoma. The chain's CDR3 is CASSPRRTYNEQFF. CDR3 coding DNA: TGTGCCAGCAGCCCGCGCAGGACCTACAATGAGCAGTTCTTC.